This T cell receptor (beta chain) was retrieved from a study of identical twins. Study-wide results and caveats: Some out-of-frame alpha sequences were shared by twins, and these showed excess low generation probability.

Per germline, CDR1 KGHDR and CDR2 SFDVKD. The CDR3 covers 13 residues. Between the trimmed V and J ends, which lost 9 bases and 0 bases, there was a span of 10 bases. TCRdb processed the 5' RACE reads anew with MiXCR; each CDR3 protein has one entry. Here the sample spans 1.5 million or so distinct CDR3 sequences, less than 35% being singletons. With respect to this clonotype: The antigen is unknown.

The TCR was taken from a newborn girl in good health. The sample consisted of cord blood. V and J are TRBV24-1 and TRBJ1-1; possibly TRBD1 for D (5 bases). CDR3 nucleotides: TGTGCCACCTTGATGGGGCTGAACACTGAAGCTTTCTTT. It encodes CATLMGLNTEAFF.